This TCR beta chain appears in the sequencing data of a study of blood T cell repertoires in COVID-19. Study-wide background: COVID-19 samples, acute and convalescent, were from the United States, Italy and Spain.

V lost 4 bases and J lost 7, with 10 bases in between. The CDR3 is 13 amino acids. Germline CDR1 and CDR2: SNHLY and FYNNEI. Assay used: immunoSEQ multiplex PCR; TCRdb lists only in-frame clones, some missing. The table includes approximately 97,000 clones, approximately 78% detected once. A few counts support this clone. The V and J genes are TRBV2 and TRBJ2-2, with D maybe TRBD2 (6 bases). The source is a man aged 55 to 70 with active or convalescent COVID-19. Sequenced input: peripheral blood. The CDR3 DNA reads as TGTGCCAGCAGTGTGAAGCGGGTCGGGGAGCTGTTTTTT. Translating it yields CASSVKRVGELFF.